The entry that follows covers one TCR beta chain sequence. Its specificity is not known. Naivety among CD8 cells was defined by CD45RO negativity and positive CCR7 selection, thereby excluding terminally differentiated effector memory CD45RA+ cells. This entry comes from a study of shared clonotypes between healthy human individuals. Study at large: Donors had three CD4 naive, three CD4 memory, two CD8 naive and one CD8 memory plate apiece.

Per the study methods: ImmunoSEQ only sent back junction sequences with no quality scores, so filtering was done differently. Produced via immunoSEQ multiplex PCR; TCRdb's table is partial and in-frame only. V and J calls and clone size are copied from that table; D and trimming were computed from the DNA. This table has about 2.2 million clones, approximately 92% appearing once. Notes on the study in general: Larger estimated richness was generally seen in naive subsets than in memory subsets. Clonotypes shared by all four sorted-subset donors had higher generation probabilities than non-shared clonotypes.

Between the trimmed V and J ends, which lost 5 bases and 6 bases, there was a span of 7 bases. This CDR3 is built from 12 residues. Germline loops: CDR1 SGHVS, CDR2 FNYEAQ. This TCR was sampled from a man between 18 and 29 years old in good health. Some clones in this sample may be carry-over from other donors' samples. The sample taken for sequencing was naive CD8+ T cells from PBMCs. The chain joins TRBV7-6 to TRBJ2-2; no clear D. CDR3 DNA: TGTGCCAGCAGCCCACGGCCCGGGGAGCTGTTTTTT. Its protein product is CASSPRPGELFF. Full variable domain (outside the CDR3, taken from reference TRBV7-6 and TRBJ2-2): GAGVSQSPRYKVTKRGQDVALRCDPISGHVSLYWYRQALGQGPEFLTYFNYEAQQDKSGLPNDRFSAERPEGSISTLTIQRTEQRDSAMYRCASSPRPGELFFGEGSRLTVL.